These 24 T cell receptor beta chains were sequenced from one sample in a study of T-cell memory formation after mild COVID-19. A single record per CDR3 protein comes from TCRdb applying MiXCR to the 5' RACE reads. There are roughly 250,000 distinct CDR3 sequences in the sample; roughly 15% occur only once, and 3.5% lies in the top ten. Sequences were obtained from PBMCs or a T cell subset sorted from them (not recorded which). These receptors originate from a man aged 18 to 30 who had mild COVID-19 (a few samples of this study predate the infection). Cell type and time point are not known.

The V gene is TRBV18, the J gene TRBJ2-7; possibly TRBD1 for D (5 bases). Germline V gene sequence: CDR1 KGHSH, CDR2 LQKENI. V lost 3 bases and J 0 bases, leaving 12 bases between the germline ends. The CDR3 spans 15 residues. The CDR3 here is CASSPGHSSSYEQYV. CDR3 DNA sequence: TGTGCCAGCTCACCCGGACATTCGAGCTCCTACGAGCAGTACGTC.

V and J are TRBV5-4 and TRBJ1-6; no definite D call. The CDR3 length is 12 residues. Trimming shortened V by 4 bases and J by 7 bases, and 6 bases separated the two germline ends. Germline V lookup: CDR1 SGHNT, CDR2 YYREEE (reference sequence). CDR3 bases: TGTGCCAGCAGCCGAGGGAATTCACCCCTCCACTTT. This translates into CASSRGNSPLHF.

The chain uses TRBV7-9 and TRBJ2-1, with unresolved D. V shed 3 bases and J shed 5 bases, with 11 bases lying between them. This CDR3 has 14 amino acids. The V gene's germline CDR1 is SEHNR and CDR2 FQNEAQ (reference sequence). This chain's CDR3 is CASSFGQADNEQFF. In DNA form, the CDR3 reads TGTGCCAGCAGCTTTGGGCAGGCCGACAATGAGCAGTTCTTC.

The gene calls are TRBV6-2 or TRBV6-3 and TRBJ1-5; 9 bases map to TRBD1. From germline, CDR1 is MNHEY and CDR2 SVGEGT. The CDR3 runs 12 residues. J lost 7 bases, V lost 8 bases, and 3 bases had no gene match. CDR3 residues: CASRTGEQPQHF. CDR3 nucleotide sequence: TGTGCCAGCCGGACAGGGGAACAGCCCCAGCATTTT.

This clonotype was observed a few times. The J gene is TRBJ2-3, the V gene TRBV5-1; the match to TRBD2 covers 7 bases. Unmatched junction bases numbered 8, after V lost 2 bases and J lost 2 bases. The CDR3 totals 16 residues. The germline V gene encodes CDR1 SGHRS and CDR2 YFSETQ. The CDR3 nucleotides are TGCGCCAGCAGCTTAGCGGGGTTCCAAAACACAGATACGCAGTATTTT. It yields the protein CASSLAGFQNTDTQYF.

This clonotype was counted only a few times. The rearrangement uses TRBV6-5 and TRBJ1-2, with TRBD1 as a possible D gene (6 bases). Trimming removed 4 bases from V and 2 bases from J, with 17 bases in between. The CDR3 totals 16 residues. Looked up from germline, CDR1 is MNHEY and CDR2 is SVGAGI. In nucleotides, the CDR3 is TGTGCCAGCAGTTCCGCCGGGACATCGGTCAACTATGGCTACACCTTC. Protein sequence: CASSSAGTSVNYGYTF.

The chain carries TRBV2 and TRBJ1-6; D might be TRBD1 (6 bases). Germline V lookup: CDR1 SNHLY, CDR2 FYNNEI. Trimming cost V 7 bases and J 9 bases, with 16 bases left between them. The CDR3 contains 14 residues. CDR3 sequence: CASNRQESVSPLHF. In DNA form, the CDR3 reads TGTGCCAGCAATAGACAGGAGAGCGTTTCACCCCTCCACTTT.

The chain uses TRBV5-1 and TRBJ1-5; 7 positions match TRBD1. J gave up 0 bases and V 5 bases, and 5 bases lay outside the gene matches. The germline gives CDR1 SGHRS, CDR2 YFSETQ. The CDR3 sequence is 15 residues long. CDR3 loop: CASSSQGYSNQPQHF. The CDR3 DNA reads TGCGCCAGCAGTTCACAGGGGTATAGCAATCAGCCCCAGCATTTT.

The table lists this clonotype with many counts. The genes are TRBV5-1 and TRBJ2-5; D might be TRBD1 or TRBD2, each matching 6 bases. V shed 0 bases and J shed 7 bases, with 13 bases lying between them. This CDR3 region has 14 residues. The V gene's germline CDR1 is SGHRS and CDR2 YFSETQ. The CDR3 DNA reads as TGCGCCAGCAGCTTGGCCTTAGGGGGGCCGACCCAGTACTTC. It specifies CASSLALGGPTQYF.

This chain uses TRBV10-3 with TRBJ1-1; D unresolved. Germline V gene lookup returns CDR1 ENHRY and CDR2 SYGVKD. CDR3 length equals 13 residues. V was pared by 4 bases and J by 4 bases, with 10 bases between. CDR3 protein: CAISGHGFTEAFF. The DNA of the CDR3 is TGTGCCATCAGTGGGCACGGTTTCACTGAAGCTTTCTTT.

As DNA, the CDR3 is TGTGCCATTCTGGACAGGCAGAACACCGGGGAGCTGTTTTTT. Its protein is CAILDRQNTGELFF. The J gene is TRBJ2-2, the V gene TRBV10-3; the match to TRBD1 covers 7 bases. The CDR3 runs to 14 residues. Germline lookup yields CDR1 ENHRY and CDR2 SYGVKD. Germline trimming cut 9 bases from V and 1 base from J; bases unmatched to any gene: 5.

Only a few counts were recorded for this clonotype. The rearrangement links TRBV7-2 to TRBJ2-1, with D tentatively TRBD2 (5 bases). CDR1 is SGHTA, CDR2 FQGNSA, per germline. The length of the CDR3 is 11 residues. Trimming removed 6 bases at V and 10 bases at J, with 10 bases between. In nucleotides, the CDR3 is TGTGCCAGCAGAATTAGCGAGGAGCAGTTCTTC. Translation gives CASRISEEQFF.

V gene TRBV6-1 combines with J gene TRBJ1-5; D ambiguous. The CDR3 is 13 residues long. Germline V gives CDR1 MNHNS, CDR2 SASEGT. The CDR3 spells CAFTGQGNQPQHF. The CDR3 bases are TGTGCTTTCACCGGGCAGGGCAATCAGCCCCAGCATTTT.

This clonotype came up a few times. The J gene is TRBJ2-3, the V gene TRBV6-2 or TRBV6-3; unclear D gene. This CDR3 has 12 amino acids. Deletions cut 1 base from V and 9 bases from J, with 8 bases between. Germline CDR1 is MNHEY and CDR2 is SVGEGT. CDR3 residues: CASSYLGNTQYF. DNA for the CDR3: TGTGCCAGCAGTTACTTGGGGAACACGCAGTATTTT.

The chain is built from TRBV7-2 and TRBJ2-7; no reliable D call. The V and J ends lost 0 bases and 0 bases respectively, with 21 bases between them. Germline V lookup: CDR1 SGHTA, CDR2 FQGNSA. CDR3 length equals 19 residues. The CDR3 loop reads CASSLARGSHAASSYEQYV. The CDR3 coding sequence is TGTGCCAGCAGCTTAGCGCGCGGTTCCCATGCTGCGAGCTCCTACGAGCAGTACGTC.

The table lists this clonotype with a few counts. V and J are TRBV12-5 and TRBJ2-1, with 12 bases fitting TRBD2. Germline V gene sequence: CDR1 LGHNT, CDR2 FRNRAP. V shed 7 bases and J 8 bases; nucleotides not matched to a gene: 9. CDR3 length: 15 amino acids. CDR3 coding DNA: TGTGCTAGTGACCTGGGCCTAGCGGGGGGGCATGAGCAGTTCTTC. This sequence encodes CASDLGLAGGHEQFF.

This clonotype was observed a handful of times. This chain links TRBV20-1 with TRBJ1-6, with a tentative D call TRBD1 (5 bases). The germline gives CDR1 DFQATT, CDR2 SNEGSKA (reference sequence). The CDR3 sequence is 13 residues long. The germline V and J ends were trimmed by 6 bases and 7 bases, with 13 bases remaining between them. CDR3 coding DNA: TGCAGTGCCGAAACGGGGGGGAATTCACCCCTCCACTTT. Translation: CSAETGGNSPLHF.

The rearrangement uses TRBV6-2 or TRBV6-3 and TRBJ1-1; 7 bases are shared with TRBD1. The CDR3 is made up of 15 amino acids. The V gene end was trimmed by 2 bases and the J gene end by 4 bases; junction bases not matched to a gene: 7. Germline CDR1 is MNHEY and CDR2 is SVGEGT. This chain's CDR3 is CASSYGAGGATEAFF. CDR3 in DNA: TGTGCCAGCAGTTACGGGGCAGGGGGAGCCACTGAAGCTTTCTTT.

This clonotype was picked up many times. The rearrangement joins TRBV7-9 to TRBJ1-6, with D uncertain. Looked up from germline, CDR1 is SEHNR and CDR2 is FQNEAQ (reference sequence). The CDR3 has 12 residues. V was trimmed by 1 base and J by 9 bases, leaving 4 bases between them. The CDR3 bases are TGTGCCAGCAGCTTAGAGCCTTCACCCCTCCACTTT. Its protein product is CASSLEPSPLHF.

This rearrangement joins TRBV7-2 to TRBJ1-1, with D perhaps TRBD1 (5 bases). The CDR3 extends over 12 amino acids. Germline V gene sequence: CDR1 SGHTA, CDR2 FQGNSA. V lost 5 bases and J 8 bases, leaving 12 bases between the germline ends. The CDR3 is CASSRGDAEAFF. CDR3 bases: TGTGCCAGCAGCCGAGGGGACGCGGAAGCTTTCTTT.

This clonotype occurred a few times. The J gene is TRBJ2-1, the V gene TRBV11-3, with D maybe TRBD1 (6 bases). V was clipped by 4 bases and J by 10 bases, with 14 bases between them. This CDR3 has 13 amino acids. Per the germline V gene, CDR1 is SGHNT and CDR2 is YENEEA. The CDR3, as DNA: TGTGCCAGCAGCTGGGAACAGGGCGGGGAGCAGTTCTTC. It translates to CASSWEQGGEQFF. Full variable domain (rest looked up from reference TRBV11-3 and TRBJ2-1): EAGVVQSPRYKIIEKKQPVAFWCNPISGHNTLYWYLQNLGQGPELLIRYENEEAVDDSQLPKDRFSAERLKGVDSTLKIQPAELGDSAVYLCASSWEQGGEQFFGPGTRLTVL.

The chain couples TRBV5-1 to TRBJ1-6; the D gene is possibly TRBD1 (5 bases). This CDR3 region has 15 residues. The germline V and J ends were trimmed by 2 bases and 7 bases, with 13 bases remaining between them. The V gene's germline CDR1 is SGHRS and CDR2 YFSETQ. CDR3 sequence: CASSFGAGDNSPLHF. The CDR3, as DNA: TGCGCCAGCAGCTTTGGGGCGGGAGACAATTCACCCCTCCACTTT.

CDR3 residues: CSVDSSGSGANVLTF. The CDR3 nucleotides are TGCAGCGTCGACAGCTCGGGGTCTGGGGCCAACGTCCTGACTTTC. The V call is TRBV29-1, the J call TRBJ2-6; D possibly matches TRBD1 or TRBD2 (5 bases each). Germline loops: CDR1 SQVTM, CDR2 ANQGSEA. The CDR3 is made up of 15 amino acids. V lost 6 bases and J 1 base, leaving 13 bases between the germline ends.

This rearrangement joins TRBV7-2 to TRBJ1-1; 7 bases fit TRBD1. Germline CDR1 and CDR2: SGHTA and FQGNSA. This CDR3 region has 11 residues. The V segment lost 5 bases and the J segment 13 bases; nucleotides outside the gene matches: 7. The CDR3 sequence: CASSPGGTVFF. For the CDR3, the DNA is TGTGCCAGCAGCCCAGGGGGGACTGTTTTCTTT. The full variable domain, in which reference TRBV7-2 and TRBJ1-1 provide the parts outside the CDR3, is GAGVSQSPSNKVTEKGKDVELRCDPISGHTALYWYRQSLGQGLEFLIYFQGNSAPDKSGLPSDRFSAERTGGSVSTLTIQRTQQEDSAVYLCASSPGGTVFFGQGTRLTVV.